This T cell receptor beta chain is drawn from a study of blood T cell repertoires in COVID-19. In the study overall: Samples came from the United States, Italy and Spain, spanning acute and convalescent COVID-19. PBMCs, B-cell-depleted T cells, or T cells were the source of the cDNA or gDNA that made up the material.

Germline V CDR1 and CDR2: MNHEY, SMNVEV (reference sequence). The CDR3 covers 14 residues. The V gene end was trimmed by 2 bases and the J gene end by 2 bases; junction bases not matched to a gene: 3. Some clones are missing from TCRdb's copy, which holds only in-frame ones; the method was immunoSEQ multiplex PCR. The table lists about 250,000 clones, roughly 90% of them singletons. This sequence originates from a woman aged 25 to 39 with acute or convalescent COVID-19. The J gene is TRBJ2-7, the V gene TRBV27; 7 bases are a match to TRBD1. The sequencing input was peripheral blood. The CDR3 reads CASSLRGLTYEQYF. CDR3 nucleotides: TGTGCCAGCAGTTTAAGGGGGCTAACCTACGAGCAGTACTTC.